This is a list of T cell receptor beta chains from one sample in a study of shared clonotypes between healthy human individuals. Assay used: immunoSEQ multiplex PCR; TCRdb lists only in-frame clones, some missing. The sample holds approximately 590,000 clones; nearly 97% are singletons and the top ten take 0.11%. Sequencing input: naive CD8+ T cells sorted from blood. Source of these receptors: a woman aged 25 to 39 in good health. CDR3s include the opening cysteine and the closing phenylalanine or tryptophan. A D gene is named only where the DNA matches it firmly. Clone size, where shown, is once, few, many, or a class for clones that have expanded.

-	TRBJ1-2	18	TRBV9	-	TGTGCCAGCAGCGTAGCTACTCGGACCAGGGGCCGAGGTTATGGCTACACCTTC	CASSVATRTRGRGYGYTF
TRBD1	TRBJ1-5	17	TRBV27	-	TGTGCCAGCAGTGATGGGGCAGGGGGCTCTGGCAATCAGCCCCAGCATTTT	CASSDGAGGSGNQPQHF
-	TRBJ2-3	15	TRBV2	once	TGTGCCAGCAGTGAATCACAGTTGGGTACAGATACGCAGTATTTT	CASSESQLGTDTQYF
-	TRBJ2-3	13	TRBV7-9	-	TGTGCCAGCAGCTTATCTTTAGGGGTGGCGCAGTATTTT	CASSLSLGVAQYF
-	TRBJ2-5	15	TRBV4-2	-	TGTGCCAGCAGCCAAGATCCGGGTACTCAAGAGACCCAGTACTTC	CASSQDPGTQETQYF
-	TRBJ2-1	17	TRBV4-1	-	TGCGCCAGCAGCCAAGATCCCCTGGTAGGCATCGGGGATGAGCAGTTCTTC	CASSQDPLVGIGDEQFF
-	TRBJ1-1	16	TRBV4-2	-	TGTGCCAGCAGCCTCCCGCGGACAGATTCGAACACTGAAGCTTTCTTT	CASSLPRTDSNTEAFF
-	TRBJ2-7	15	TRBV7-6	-	TGTGCCAGCAGCTTAGCGGGGGGGCGCGGGGACGAGCAGTACTTC	CASSLAGGRGDEQYF
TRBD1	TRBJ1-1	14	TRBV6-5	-	TGTGCCAGCAGCCTAGGACAGGGTGGAACTGAAGCTTTCTTT	CASSLGQGGTEAFF
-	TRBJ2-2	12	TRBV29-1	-	TGCAGCGTTGAGTTTCACACCGGGGAGCTGTTTTTT	CSVEFHTGELFF
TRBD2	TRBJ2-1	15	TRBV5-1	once	TGCGCCAGCAGCTTCGTATTAGCGGGAGCTGATGAGCAGTTCTTC	CASSFVLAGADEQFF
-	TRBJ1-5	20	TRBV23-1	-	TGCGCCAGCAGTCAGAACTCTGGGGGGGGGCCGTCACATGTCAATCAGCCCCAGCATTTT	CASSQNSGGGPSHVNQPQHF
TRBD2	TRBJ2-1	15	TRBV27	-	TGTGCCAGCAGTTCCGGGACTAGCGGGATCAATGAGCAGTTCTTC	CASSSGTSGINEQFF
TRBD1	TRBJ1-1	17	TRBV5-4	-	TGTGCCAGCAGCTTGCGTCTTTGGACAGGATCGAACACTGAAGCTTTCTTT	CASSLRLWTGSNTEAFF
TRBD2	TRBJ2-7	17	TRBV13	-	TGTGCCAGCAGCTCTCCCGGGACTAGCGGGAGGAGGGGCGAGCAGTACTTC	CASSSPGTSGRRGEQYF
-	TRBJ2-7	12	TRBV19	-	TGTGCCAGTAGTATTGGAGGGGGCGAGCAGTACTTC	CASSIGGGEQYF
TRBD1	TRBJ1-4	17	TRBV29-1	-	TGCAGCGTCGAGACCGGGACAGAGGACGACGTGCATGAAAAACTGTTTTTT	CSVETGTEDDVHEKLFF
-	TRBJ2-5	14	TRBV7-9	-	TGTGCCAGCAGCTCGGACAGAGTTCAAGAGACCCAGTACTTC	CASSSDRVQETQYF
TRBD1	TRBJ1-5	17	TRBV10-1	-	TGCGCCAGCTTTAAACAGGGGTGGGAGTTAGGCAATCAGCCCCAGCATTTT	CASFKQGWELGNQPQHF
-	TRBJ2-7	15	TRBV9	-	TGTGCCAGCAGCGTAGCGGGGGGGACAGGCTACGAGCAGTACTTC	CASSVAGGTGYEQYF
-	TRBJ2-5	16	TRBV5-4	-	TGTGCCAGCAGCTTGGCCGTCCTCGGGAGTGGTGAGACCCAGTACTTC	CASSLAVLGSGETQYF
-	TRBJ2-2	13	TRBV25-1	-	TGTGCCAGCAAGCCGAGTTTATCCGGGGAGCTGTTTTTT	CASKPSLSGELFF
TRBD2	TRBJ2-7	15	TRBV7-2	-	TGTGCCAGCAGCTTTTCCGGGGGGGTGTCGTTCGAGCAGTACTTC	CASSFSGGVSFEQYF
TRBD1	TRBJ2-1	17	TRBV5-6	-	TGTGCCAGCAGCCCAGATCCCGGGACAGGGGTCCACAATGAGCAGTTCTTC	CASSPDPGTGVHNEQFF
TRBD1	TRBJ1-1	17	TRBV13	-	TGTGCCAGCAGCTTAGACAGGACAGGGGGCCTGAACACTGAAGCTTTCTTT	CASSLDRTGGLNTEAFF
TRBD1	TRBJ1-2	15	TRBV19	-	TGTGCCAGTAGTATCAAGCGGACAGGGGAAAATGGCTACACCTTC	CASSIKRTGENGYTF
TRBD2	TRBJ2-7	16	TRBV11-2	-	TGTGCCAGCAGCTTCGGGGCGGGAGTGCTGGACTACGAGCAGTACTTC	CASSFGAGVLDYEQYF
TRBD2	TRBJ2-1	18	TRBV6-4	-	TGTGCCAGCAGTGAGCTAGCGGGGTCTCCTTTCACATACAATGAGCAGTTCTTC	CASSELAGSPFTYNEQFF
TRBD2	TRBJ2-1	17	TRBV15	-	TGTGCCACCAGCAGAGGCACTAGCGGCCCAAGGGACAATGAGCAGTTCTTC	CATSRGTSGPRDNEQFF
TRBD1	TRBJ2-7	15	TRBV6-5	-	TGTGCCAGCAGCCTCAGACAGGGGCCATTATACGAGCAGTACTTC	CASSLRQGPLYEQYF
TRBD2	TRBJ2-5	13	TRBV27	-	TGTGCCAGCAGTTTGGGACTACTGGAGACCCAGTACTTC	CASSLGLLETQYF
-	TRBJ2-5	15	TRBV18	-	TGTGCCAGCTCACTGGAACAGGGATACCAAGAGACCCAGTACTTC	CASSLEQGYQETQYF